Listed here is a single T cell receptor beta chain. Its antigen is undetermined. The data stem from a study of cytomegalovirus exposure and HLA in healthy donors. The PCR had 60 Vbeta and 13 Jbeta primers. TCRdb keeps only in-frame clones here, not all; method: immunoSEQ multiplex PCR. The sample lists 150,000 to 200,000 clones, around 78% occurring once. General study findings and limits: Later on, an analysis showed TCR association rates differing by HLA locus, with DRB1 the most and HLA-C the fewest.

Germline lookup yields CDR1 MNHEY and CDR2 SVGAGI. The CDR3 covers 15 residues. The sample was PBMCs. The V call is TRBV6-5, the J call TRBJ2-5; TRBD1 matches at 9 bases. Matching the DNA end better, TRBJ2-7 makes the J call doubtful. This TCR was recovered from a woman aged 50 to 60 in good health and CMV-seropositive. The CDR3 spells CASRASGQGSYEQYF. CDR3 sequence (DNA): TGTGCCAGCAGAGCGTCTGGACAGGGGAGCTACGAGCAGTACTTC.